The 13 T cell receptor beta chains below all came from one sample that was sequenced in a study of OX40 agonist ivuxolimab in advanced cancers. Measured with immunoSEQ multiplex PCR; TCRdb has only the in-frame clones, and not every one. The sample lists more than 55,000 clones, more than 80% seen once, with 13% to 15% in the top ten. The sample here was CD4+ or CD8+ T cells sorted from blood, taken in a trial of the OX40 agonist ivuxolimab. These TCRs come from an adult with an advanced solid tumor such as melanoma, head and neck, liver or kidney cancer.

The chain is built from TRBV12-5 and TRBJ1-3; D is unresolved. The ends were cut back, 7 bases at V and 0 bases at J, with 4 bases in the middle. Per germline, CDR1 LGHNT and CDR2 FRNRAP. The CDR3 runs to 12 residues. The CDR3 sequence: CASAASGNTIYF. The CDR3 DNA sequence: TGTGCTAGTGCAGCCTCTGGAAACACCATATATTTT. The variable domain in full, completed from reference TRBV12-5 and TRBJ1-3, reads DARVTQTPRHKVTEMGQEVTMRCQPILGHNTVFWYRQTMMQGLELLAYFRNRAPLDDSGMPKDRFSAEMPDATLATLKIQPSEPRDSAVYFCASAASGNTIYFGEGSWLTVV.

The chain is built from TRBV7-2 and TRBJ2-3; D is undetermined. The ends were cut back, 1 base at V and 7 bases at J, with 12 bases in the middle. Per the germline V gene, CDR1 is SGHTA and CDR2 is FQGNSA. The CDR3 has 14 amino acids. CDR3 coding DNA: TGTGCCAGCAGCTTAGATGGCCCTCGGAATACGCAGTATTTT. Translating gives CASSLDGPRNTQYF.

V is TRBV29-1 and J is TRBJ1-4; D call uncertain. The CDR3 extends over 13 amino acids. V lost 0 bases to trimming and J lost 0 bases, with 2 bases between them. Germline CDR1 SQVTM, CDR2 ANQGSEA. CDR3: CSVEEATNEKLFF. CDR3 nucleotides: TGCAGCGTTGAAGAAGCAACTAATGAAAAACTGTTTTTT.

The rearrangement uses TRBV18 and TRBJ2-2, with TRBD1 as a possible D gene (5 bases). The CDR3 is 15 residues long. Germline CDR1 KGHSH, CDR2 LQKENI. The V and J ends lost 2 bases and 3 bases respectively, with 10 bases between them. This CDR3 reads CASSPRGIDTGELFF. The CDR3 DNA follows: TGTGCCAGCTCACCAAGGGGCATCGACACCGGGGAGCTGTTTTTT.

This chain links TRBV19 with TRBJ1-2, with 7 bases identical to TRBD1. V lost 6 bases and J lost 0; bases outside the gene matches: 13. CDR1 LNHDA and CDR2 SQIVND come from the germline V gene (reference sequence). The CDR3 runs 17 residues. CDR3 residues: CASRTPAGGRPNYGYTF. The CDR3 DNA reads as TGTGCCAGTAGGACCCCTGCAGGGGGTCGACCTAACTATGGCTACACCTTC. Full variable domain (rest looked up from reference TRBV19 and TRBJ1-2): DGGITQSPKYLFRKEGQNVTLSCEQNLNHDAMYWYRQDPGQGLRLIYYSQIVNDFQKGDIAEGYSVSREKKESFPLTVTSAQKNPTAFYLCASRTPAGGRPNYGYTFGSGTRLTVV.

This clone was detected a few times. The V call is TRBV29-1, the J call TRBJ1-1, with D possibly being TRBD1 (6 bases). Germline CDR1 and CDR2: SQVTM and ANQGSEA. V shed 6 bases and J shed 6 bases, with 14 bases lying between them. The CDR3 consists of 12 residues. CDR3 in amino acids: CSVNRDSAEAFF. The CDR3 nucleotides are TGCAGCGTAAACAGGGATAGCGCTGAAGCTTTCTTT.

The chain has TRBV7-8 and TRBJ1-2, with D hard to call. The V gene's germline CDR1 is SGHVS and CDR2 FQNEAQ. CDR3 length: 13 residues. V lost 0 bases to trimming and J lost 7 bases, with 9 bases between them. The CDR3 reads CASSLAQQPGYTF. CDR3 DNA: TGTGCCAGCAGCTTAGCCCAGCAGCCTGGCTACACCTTC. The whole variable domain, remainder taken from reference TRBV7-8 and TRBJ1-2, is GAGVSQSPRYKVAKRGQDVALRCDPISGHVSLFWYQQALGQGPEFLTYFQNEAQLDKSGLPSDRFFAERPEGSVSTLKIQRTQQEDSAVYLCASSLAQQPGYTFGSGTRLTVV.

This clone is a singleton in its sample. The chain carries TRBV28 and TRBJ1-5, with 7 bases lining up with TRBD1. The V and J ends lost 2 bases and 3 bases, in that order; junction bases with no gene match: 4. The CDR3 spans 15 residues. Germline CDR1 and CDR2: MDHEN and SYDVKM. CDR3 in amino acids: CASSLPRGHNQPQHF. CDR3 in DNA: TGTGCCAGCAGTTTACCAAGGGGGCACAATCAGCCCCAGCATTTT.

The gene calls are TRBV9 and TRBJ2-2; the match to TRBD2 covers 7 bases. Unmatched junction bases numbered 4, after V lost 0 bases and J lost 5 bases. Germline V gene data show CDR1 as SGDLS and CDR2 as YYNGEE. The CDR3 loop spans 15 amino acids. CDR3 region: CASSVEASGTGELFF. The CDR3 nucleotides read TGTGCCAGCAGCGTAGAGGCTAGCGGTACCGGGGAGCTGTTTTTT.

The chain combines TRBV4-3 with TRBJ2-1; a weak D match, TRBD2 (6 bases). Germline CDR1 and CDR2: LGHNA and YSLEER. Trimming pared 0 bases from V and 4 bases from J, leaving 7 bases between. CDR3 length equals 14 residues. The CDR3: CASSQEEGYNEQFF. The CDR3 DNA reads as TGCGCCAGCAGCCAAGAGGAGGGGTACAATGAGCAGTTCTTC.

The CDR3 loop reads CASSLGRNQETQYF. DNA for the CDR3: TGCGCCAGCAGCTTGGGACGGAACCAAGAGACCCAGTACTTC. The chain recombines TRBV5-1 with TRBJ2-5, with D uncertain. The CDR3 is made up of 14 amino acids. The germline V gene has CDR1 SGHRS and CDR2 YFSETQ. With 0 bases removed from V and 0 bases from J, the gap between germline ends came to 6 bases.

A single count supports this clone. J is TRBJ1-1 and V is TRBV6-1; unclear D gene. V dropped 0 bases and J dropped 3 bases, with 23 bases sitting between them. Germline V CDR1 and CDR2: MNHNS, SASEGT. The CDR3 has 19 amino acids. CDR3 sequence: CASSEASDEPLVGYTEAFF. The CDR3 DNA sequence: TGTGCCAGCAGTGAAGCGAGCGATGAACCGCTAGTAGGTTACACTGAAGCTTTCTTT.

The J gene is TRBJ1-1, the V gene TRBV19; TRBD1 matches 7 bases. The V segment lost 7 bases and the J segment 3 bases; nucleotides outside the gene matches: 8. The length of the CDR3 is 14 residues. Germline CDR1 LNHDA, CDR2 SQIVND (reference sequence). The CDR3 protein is CASIWTGFYTEAFF. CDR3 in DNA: TGTGCCAGTATATGGACAGGATTTTACACTGAAGCTTTCTTT.